This T cell receptor (beta chain) was found in a study of shared clonotypes between healthy human individuals. Details on this clone: Its target is not known.

Findings and limits, study-wide: In this cohort, only blood was sampled, and tissue repertoires likely differ.

CD45RO negativity and positive selection for CCR7 defined naive CD8 cells, a population that excluded terminally differentiated effector memory CD45RA+ cells. Germline CDR1 and CDR2: MDHEN and SYDVKM. The CDR3 is 14 residues long. The J segment lost 5 bases and the V segment lost 4 bases, leaving 2 bases of the junction unmatched. Produced via immunoSEQ multiplex PCR; TCRdb's table is partial and in-frame only. Counted here are hundreds of thousands of clones, 92% occurring once; the ten biggest clones make up about a quarter. The rearrangement uses TRBV28 and TRBJ2-1; TRBD1 aligns across 10 bases. The source material was naive CD8+ T cells sorted from blood. This sequence originates from a man aged 25-40 years in good health. CDR3 in amino acids: CASSWDRGHNEQFF. CDR3 bases: TGTGCCAGCAGTTGGGACAGGGGCCACAATGAGCAGTTCTTC.